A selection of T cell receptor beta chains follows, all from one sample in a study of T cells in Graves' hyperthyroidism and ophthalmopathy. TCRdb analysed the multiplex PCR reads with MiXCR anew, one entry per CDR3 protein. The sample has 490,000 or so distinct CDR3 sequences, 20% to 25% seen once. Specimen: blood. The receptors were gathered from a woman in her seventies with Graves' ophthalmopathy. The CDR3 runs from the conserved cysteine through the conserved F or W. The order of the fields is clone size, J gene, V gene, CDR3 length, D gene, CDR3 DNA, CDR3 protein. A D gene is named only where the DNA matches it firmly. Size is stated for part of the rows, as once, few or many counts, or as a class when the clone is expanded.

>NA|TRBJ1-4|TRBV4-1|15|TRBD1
TGCGCCAGCAGCCAGACCCCAGGGGGCGGTGAAAAACTGTTTTTT
CASSQTPGGGEKLFF
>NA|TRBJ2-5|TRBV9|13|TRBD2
TGTGCCAGCAGCGTTACTAGCGGTCCGACCCAGTACTTC
CASSVTSGPTQYF
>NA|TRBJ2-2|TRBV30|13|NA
TGTGCCTGGAGTGTACAGTTGTCGGGGGAGCTGTTTTTT
CAWSVQLSGELFF
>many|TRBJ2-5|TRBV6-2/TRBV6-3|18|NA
TGTGCCAGCAGTTACCAGTCCCTGGCAAAGTGGAGCCAAGAGACCCAGTACTTC
CASSYQSLAKWSQETQYF
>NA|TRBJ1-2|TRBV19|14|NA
TGTGCCAGTAGTATAGTCGGGGAGGACTATGGCTACACCTTC
CASSIVGEDYGYTF
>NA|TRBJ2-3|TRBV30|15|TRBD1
TGTGCCTGGACCCGGGACAGGGGAAGGGAAGATACGCAGTATTTT
CAWTRDRGREDTQYF
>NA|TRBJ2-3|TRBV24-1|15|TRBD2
TGTGCCACCAGTGATTTGACTAGCGACACAGATACGCAGTATTTT
CATSDLTSDTDTQYF
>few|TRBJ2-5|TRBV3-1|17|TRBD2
TGTGCCAGCAGCCCAATTTTCGGTAGCGGGATACAAGAGACCCAGTACTTC
CASSPIFGSGIQETQYF
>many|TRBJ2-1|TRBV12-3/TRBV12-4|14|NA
TGTGCCAGCAGTTTAGCGGGAGGACGCAATGAGCAGTTCTTC
CASSLAGGRNEQFF
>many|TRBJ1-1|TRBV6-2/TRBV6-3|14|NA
TGTGCCAGCAGTCAAGACAGTGGGAGGGCTGAAGCTTTCTTT
CASSQDSGRAEAFF
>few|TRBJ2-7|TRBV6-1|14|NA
TGTGCCAGCAGTGACCGATTCCGAGTTTACGAGCAGTACTTC
CASSDRFRVYEQYF
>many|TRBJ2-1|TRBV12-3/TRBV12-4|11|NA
TGTGCCAGCAGTTTTCTCAATGAGCAGTTCTTC
CASSFLNEQFF
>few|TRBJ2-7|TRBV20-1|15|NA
TGCAGTGCTAGAGATGGCGGACTCTTCTCCTACGAGCAGTACTTC
CSARDGGLFSYEQYF
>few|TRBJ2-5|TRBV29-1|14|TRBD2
TGCAGCGTCGGCAGACTAGCGGGAGGGGAGACCCAGTACTTC
CSVGRLAGGETQYF
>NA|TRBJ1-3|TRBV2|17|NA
TGTGCCAGCAGTGAAGCCTTAGGGGCAAACTCTGGAAACACCATATATTTT
CASSEALGANSGNTIYF